The 17 T cell receptor beta chains presented below share a single source sample, sequenced in a study of neurological immune-mediated disorders. TCRdb fed the 5' RACE reads into MiXCR, producing one record per CDR3 protein. The sample contains around 130,000 distinct CDR3 sequences, roughly 3.2% of which appear only once. Sequenced input: PBMCs. Receptors originate from a woman under 40 with multiple sclerosis.

The table lists this clonotype with many counts. The chain combines TRBV20-1 with TRBJ1-4; a weak D match, TRBD1 (5 bases). The V gene's germline CDR1 is DFQATT and CDR2 SNEGSKA (reference sequence). This CDR3 is built from 15 residues. V was trimmed by 0 bases and J by 5 bases, leaving 13 bases between them. The CDR3 loop reads CSARELGLINEKLFF. In DNA, the CDR3 is TGCAGTGCTAGAGAATTGGGACTGATCAATGAAAAACTGTTTTTT.

This clonotype was observed many times. The rearrangement links TRBV6-2 or TRBV6-3 to TRBJ2-1; 7 positions match TRBD1. The germline CDR1 and CDR2 sequences are MNHEY and SVGEGT. This CDR3 has 14 residues. The V gene end was trimmed by 5 bases and the J gene end by 4 bases; junction bases not matched to a gene: 5. For the CDR3, the DNA is TGTGCCAGCAGTCAGGGACAGACTTACAATGAGCAGTTCTTC. Translating it yields CASSQGQTYNEQFF.

This clonotype was picked up many times. The V call is TRBV7-2, the J call TRBJ2-7; D possibly corresponds to TRBD1 (5 bases). V lost 5 bases and J 1 base, leaving 12 bases between the germline ends. The CDR3 is made up of 14 amino acids. Germline-derived CDR1 and CDR2 are SGHTA and FQGNSA. As DNA, the CDR3 is TGTGCCAGCAGCCCCGACAGATTTTCCTACGAGCAGTACTTC. Encoded protein: CASSPDRFSYEQYF.

This clonotype was detected many times. The V gene is TRBV20-1, the J gene TRBJ2-1; the D gene is possibly TRBD1 (6 bases). The CDR3 extends over 14 amino acids. The germline V gene has CDR1 DFQATT and CDR2 SNEGSKA (reference sequence). V was cut by 3 bases and J by 8 bases, with 17 bases left in between. CDR3 coding DNA: TGCAGTGCTAGTCTGTGGGGGCGTGGAGATGAGCAGTTCTTC. It is translated as CSASLWGRGDEQFF.

Many counts were recorded for this clonotype. The chain links TRBV5-1 to TRBJ2-1; a possible D gene is TRBD2 (6 bases). This CDR3 comprises 12 residues. Germline V gene lookup returns CDR1 SGHRS and CDR2 YFSETQ. The V and J ends lost 7 bases and 9 bases respectively, with 14 bases between them. The CDR3 spells CASGMEGVEQFF. Here the CDR3 DNA reads TGCGCCAGCGGGATGGAGGGAGTTGAGCAGTTCTTC.

This sequence joins TRBV5-1 and TRBJ1-2; D might be TRBD1 (5 bases). Trimming took off 2 bases at V and 1 base at J, with 6 bases between the two ends. Germline V lookup: CDR1 SGHRS, CDR2 YFSETQ. The CDR3 length is 13 residues. The DNA of the CDR3 is TGCGCCAGCAGCTTACAGGATAACTATGGCTACACCTTC. Amino acids: CASSLQDNYGYTF.

This clonotype has ten or more counts. V usage is TRBV4-3 and J usage is TRBJ1-1; D is possibly TRBD1 (5 bases). The CDR3 spans 16 residues. CDR1 is LGHNA, CDR2 YSLEER, per germline. With 2 bases removed from V and 0 bases from J, the gap between germline ends came to 13 bases. CDR3 bases: TGCGCCAGCAGCCAAATTTCCCGGGGCTTGAACACTGAAGCTTTCTTT. Its translation: CASSQISRGLNTEAFF.

In its sample, this clonotype was seen a few times. The chain has TRBV29-1 and TRBJ2-5, with TRBD1 matching over 7 bases. The length of the CDR3 is 14 residues. Per the germline V gene, CDR1 is SQVTM and CDR2 is ANQGSEA. Losses at the gene ends were 3 bases for V and 0 bases for J; bases not matched to a gene: 4. The CDR3 coding sequence is TGCAGCGTTGAGAACAGGGGCTACCAAGAGACCCAGTACTTC. It specifies CSVENRGYQETQYF.

This clonotype was found many times. The chain recombines TRBV5-1 with TRBJ2-1; 10 positions match TRBD2. The germline CDR1 and CDR2 sequences are SGHRS and YFSETQ. V gave up 3 bases and J gave up 4 bases; unmatched junction bases: 4. This CDR3 region has 15 residues. CDR3 nucleotides: TGCGCCAGCAGCTCGACTAGCGGGCCTTACAATGAGCAGTTCTTC. It codes for CASSSTSGPYNEQFF.

This clonotype was seen repeatedly, ten times or more. The CDR3 sequence is CASSLGQGDTYNEQFF. In nucleotides, the CDR3 is TGTGCCAGCAGCTTAGGACAGGGGGATACCTACAATGAGCAGTTCTTC. The J gene is TRBJ2-1, the V gene TRBV7-2; TRBD1 aligns across 9 bases. With 1 base clipped from V and 2 bases from J, the junction kept 3 bases outside the gene matches. The CDR3 is 16 residues long. Germline assignment: CDR1 SGHTA and CDR2 FQGNSA.

The sample holds many counts of this clonotype. The chain recombines TRBV5-1 with TRBJ2-5, with 8 positions matching TRBD2. In germline, CDR1 is SGHRS, CDR2 YFSETQ. V shed 4 bases, J shed 5 bases, and the junction held 10 bases outside the gene matches. The CDR3 covers 15 residues. The chain's CDR3 is CASSAAGGAIETQYF. The CDR3 DNA reads TGCGCCAGCAGCGCCGCCGGGGGGGCCATTGAGACCCAGTACTTC.

Ten or more counts support this clonotype. The chain recombines TRBV10-3 with TRBJ2-6; D possibly corresponds to TRBD1 (6 bases). The germline V and J ends were trimmed by 4 bases and 1 base, with 11 bases remaining between them. The germline V gene encodes CDR1 ENHRY and CDR2 SYGVKD. The CDR3 contains 16 residues. The CDR3 DNA follows: TGTGCCATCAGTGTTGAGCAGGGGTCTGGGGCCAACGTCCTGACTTTC. Amino acid sequence: CAISVEQGSGANVLTF.

The chain is built from TRBV5-5 and TRBJ2-7; D is unresolved. The length of the CDR3 is 14 residues. The ends were cut back, 4 bases at V and 0 bases at J, with 11 bases in the middle. Per germline, CDR1 SGHKS and CDR2 YYEKEE (reference sequence). CDR3 sequence (DNA): TGTGCCAGCAGCGTATCCGGGTTCTCCTACGAGCAGTACTTC. Translating it yields CASSVSGFSYEQYF.

This clonotype was detected many times. The chain employs TRBV20-1 and TRBJ2-1, with D possibly being TRBD2 (6 bases). This CDR3 region has 13 residues. The germline gives CDR1 DFQATT, CDR2 SNEGSKA (reference sequence). V was trimmed by 0 bases and J by 15 bases, leaving 18 bases between them. The CDR3 bases are TGCAGTGCTAGAGATTGGGCGGAGGGACTGGGGTTCTTC. Its translation is CSARDWAEGLGFF.

This clonotype was seen more than once but under ten times. This sequence joins TRBV5-1 and TRBJ2-5, with a tentative D call TRBD2 (5 bases). Germline V gene data show CDR1 as SGHRS and CDR2 as YFSETQ. V lost 0 bases and J lost 0, with 9 bases in between. The CDR3 is made up of 15 amino acids. In DNA, the CDR3 is TGCGCCAGCAGCTTGGCCGACGGGGACCAAGAGACCCAGTACTTC. Its protein product is CASSLADGDQETQYF.

In this sample, this clonotype turned up many times. The chain is built from TRBV6-6 and TRBJ1-2; D is ambiguous. The CDR3 has 14 amino acids. Germline lookup yields CDR1 MNHNY and CDR2 SVGAGI (reference sequence). Trimming cost V 5 bases and J 3 bases, with 13 bases left between them. The CDR3 is CASSTFLGYYGYTF. The DNA for the CDR3 is TGTGCCAGCAGTACCTTCCTGGGATACTATGGCTACACCTTC.

This clonotype was counted ten times or more. The rearrangement joins TRBV7-2 to TRBJ2-2, with D possibly matching TRBD2 (7 bases). The germline V gene encodes CDR1 SGHTA and CDR2 FQGNSA. V was shortened by 1 base and J by 7 bases, with 16 bases between the two germline ends. The CDR3 is 16 amino acids. CDR3 amino acids: CASSLGLAGAGGELFF. CDR3 nucleotide sequence: TGTGCCAGCAGCTTAGGTTTGGCGGGGGCTGGCGGGGAGCTGTTTTTT.